These T cell receptor beta chains were read from a single sample in a study of T cell changes during pregnancy in multiple sclerosis. TCRdb's table, derived via immunoSEQ multiplex PCR, lists solely in-frame clones and lacks some. The sample lists tens of thousands of clones; 85% to 95% were seen once. The sample in question was CD4+ T cells from peripheral blood mononuclear cells, obtained in the second trimester of pregnancy. These receptors all come from a female donor with multiple sclerosis, enrolled in a pregnancy study. CDR3s include the opening cysteine and the closing phenylalanine or tryptophan. The order of the fields is CDR3 protein, CDR3 DNA, V gene, J gene, clone size, D gene. The D gene is left open where the match is weak. Some rows mark clone size as missing; the rest say once, few, many or name a class of expanded clone.

CDR3aa: CASSKEGVTGAGTYNSPLHF
CDR3nt: TGTGCCAGCAGCAAAGAGGGTGTGACAGGGGCGGGGACCTATAATTCACCCCTCCACTTT
v_gene: TRBV21-1
j_gene: TRBJ1-6
abundance: NA
d_gene: NA

CDR3aa: CASTSGGGNGNTIYF
CDR3nt: TGTGCCAGCACCTCAGGAGGAGGGAACGGAAACACCATATATTTT
v_gene: TRBV7-2
j_gene: TRBJ1-3
abundance: NA
d_gene: NA

CDR3aa: CAWSVRGGTIYF
CDR3nt: TGTGCCTGGAGTGTACGGGGGGGGACCATATATTTT
v_gene: TRBV30
j_gene: TRBJ1-3
abundance: once
d_gene: NA

CDR3aa: CASSMRGPGAPAFF
CDR3nt: TGTGCCAGTAGTATGAGGGGGCCTGGGGCTCCAGCTTTCTTT
v_gene: TRBV19
j_gene: TRBJ1-1
abundance: NA
d_gene: TRBD1

CDR3aa: CASSIQGAAGNTIYF
CDR3nt: TGTGCCAGCAGTATACAGGGGGCGGCGGGAAACACCATATATTTT
v_gene: TRBV6-5
j_gene: TRBJ1-3
abundance: NA
d_gene: TRBD1

CDR3aa: CASSVGLAGATEQYF
CDR3nt: TGTGCCAGCAGTGTCGGACTAGCGGGGGCAACAGAGCAGTACTTC
v_gene: TRBV6-4
j_gene: TRBJ2-7
abundance: NA
d_gene: TRBD2

CDR3aa: CASSPDRVGGYTF
CDR3nt: TGTGCCAGCAGCCCCGACAGGGTAGGCGGCTACACCTTC
v_gene: TRBV2
j_gene: TRBJ1-2
abundance: NA
d_gene: TRBD1

CDR3aa: CASSKGGYTEAFF
CDR3nt: TGTGCCAGCAGTAAGGGGGGGTACACTGAAGCTTTCTTT
v_gene: TRBV6-5
j_gene: TRBJ1-1
abundance: NA
d_gene: NA

CDR3aa: CASNPDRGDQPQHF
CDR3nt: TGTGCCAGCAACCCGGACAGGGGCGATCAGCCCCAGCATTTT
v_gene: TRBV7-9
j_gene: TRBJ1-5
abundance: NA
d_gene: TRBD1

CDR3aa: CASSTSQGTNEKLFF
CDR3nt: TGTGCCAGCAGCACCTCACAGGGAACTAATGAAAAACTGTTTTTT
v_gene: TRBV4-2
j_gene: TRBJ1-4
abundance: NA
d_gene: NA

CDR3aa: CASSTTATNEKLFF
CDR3nt: TGTGCCAGTAGTACAACAGCAACTAATGAAAAACTGTTTTTT
v_gene: TRBV19
j_gene: TRBJ1-4
abundance: NA
d_gene: NA

CDR3aa: CASTGLDRGRREKLFF
CDR3nt: TGTGCCAGCACCGGCTTGGACAGGGGGCGACGGGAAAAACTGTTTTTT
v_gene: TRBV25-1
j_gene: TRBJ1-4
abundance: NA
d_gene: TRBD1

CDR3aa: CASSQAGPGSQPQHF
CDR3nt: TGCGCCAGCAGCCAGGCTGGTCCCGGGAGTCAGCCCCAGCATTTT
v_gene: TRBV4-1
j_gene: TRBJ1-5
abundance: NA
d_gene: NA

CDR3aa: CASSDSGGNTEAFF
CDR3nt: TGTGCCAGCTCAGACTCAGGGGGAAACACTGAAGCTTTCTTT
v_gene: TRBV18
j_gene: TRBJ1-1
abundance: NA
d_gene: TRBD1

CDR3aa: CAWSWLGAYNEQFF
CDR3nt: TGTGCCTGGAGTTGGCTAGGGGCCTACAATGAGCAGTTCTTC
v_gene: TRBV30
j_gene: TRBJ2-1
abundance: NA
d_gene: NA

CDR3aa: CAISPTSGGTTDTQYF
CDR3nt: TGTGCCATCAGCCCCACTAGCGGGGGGACCACAGATACGCAGTATTTT
v_gene: TRBV10-3
j_gene: TRBJ2-3
abundance: NA
d_gene: TRBD2

CDR3aa: CASSSLSAPEAYGYTF
CDR3nt: TGTGCCAGCAGCTCCTTATCCGCCCCCGAGGCCTATGGCTACACCTTC
v_gene: TRBV7-9
j_gene: TRBJ1-2
abundance: NA
d_gene: NA

CDR3aa: CASKGDRGPGEKLFF
CDR3nt: TGTGCCAGCAAAGGGGACAGGGGGCCGGGGGAAAAACTGTTTTTT
v_gene: TRBV6-5
j_gene: TRBJ1-4
abundance: NA
d_gene: TRBD1

CDR3aa: CASIILTSGVNEQFF
CDR3nt: TGTGCCAGCATAATCCTGACTAGCGGGGTTAATGAGCAGTTCTTC
v_gene: TRBV2
j_gene: TRBJ2-1
abundance: NA
d_gene: TRBD2

CDR3aa: CASSSDRNYGYTF
CDR3nt: TGTGCCAGCAGTTCGGACAGGAACTATGGCTACACCTTC
v_gene: TRBV27
j_gene: TRBJ1-2
abundance: NA
d_gene: TRBD1

CDR3aa: CASIVQGNSAEAFF
CDR3nt: TGTGCCAGCATCGTACAGGGGAATTCGGCTGAAGCTTTCTTT
v_gene: TRBV7-2
j_gene: TRBJ1-1
abundance: NA
d_gene: TRBD1

CDR3aa: CASSLSPGQNADTQYF
CDR3nt: TGTGCCAGCAGCTTATCCCCAGGGCAAAATGCGGATACGCAGTATTTT
v_gene: TRBV7-2
j_gene: TRBJ2-3
abundance: NA
d_gene: NA

CDR3aa: CASSALPSGGRSGELFF
CDR3nt: TGTGCCAGCAGCGCCCTCCCTAGCGGGGGGCGGTCCGGGGAGCTGTTTTTT
v_gene: TRBV9
j_gene: TRBJ2-2
abundance: NA
d_gene: TRBD2

CDR3aa: CASSDLAGGNSPLHF
CDR3nt: TGTGCCAGCAGTGACCTAGCAGGGGGAAATTCACCCCTCCACTTT
v_gene: TRBV2
j_gene: TRBJ1-6
abundance: NA
d_gene: TRBD1

CDR3aa: CASRSLYNEQFF
CDR3nt: TGTGCCAGCAGGTCCCTATACAATGAGCAGTTCTTC
v_gene: TRBV5-4
j_gene: TRBJ2-1
abundance: NA
d_gene: NA

CDR3aa: CASSISPGQGFQPQHF
CDR3nt: TGTGCCAGTAGTATTTCCCCGGGACAGGGGTTTCAGCCCCAGCATTTT
v_gene: TRBV19
j_gene: TRBJ1-5
abundance: NA
d_gene: TRBD1